This T cell receptor beta chain was sequenced for a study of blood T cells in healthy people across ages. A second roughly 6 to 11 cycle PCR used barcoded and J-beta primers. TCRdb redid the calling of the 5' RACE reads with MiXCR, one entry per CDR3 protein. The sample lists about 560,000 distinct CDR3 sequences; roughly a quarter were seen once. Trimming removed 0 bases at V and 8 bases at J, with 8 bases between. The CDR3 loop spans 13 amino acids. CDR1 is SGHDN and CDR2 is FVKESK in the germline V gene. In addition, the sample was reused for a study of T cells of mothers and their children.

Sequencing was done on a sample of blood. The TCR comes from a boy under 10 years old in good health. The V call is TRBV14, the J call TRBJ1-3; D remains unclear. This chain's CDR3 is CASSQDPKDTIYF. CDR3 DNA: TGTGCCAGCAGCCAAGATCCCAAGGACACCATATATTTT.